This TCR beta chain was obtained from a study of long-term antiretroviral therapy in people with HIV. Researchers ran immunoSEQ v3.0 at survey level. Sequencing was performed with immunoSEQ multiplex PCR; in TCRdb, only in-frame clones are kept and a portion is missing. Among about 20,000 clones, around 80% were seen once, and the ten largest hold 7% to 9.5%. The length of the CDR3 is 16 residues. V lost 2 bases to trimming and J lost 4 bases, with 18 bases between them. Germline lookup yields CDR1 MNHNY and CDR2 SVGAGI (reference sequence). From each donor, at least one pre-ART PBMC sample and at least two post-ART PBMC samples were obtained. The content of samples before DNA extraction was roughly 0.95-11 million cryopreserved PBMC. Study-level points and caveats: Repertoire dominance by clones expanded before ART was seen at all time points. Narrower CDR3 length ranges marked HIV repertoires relative to controls.

By frequency in the sample, this clone is medium-sized. Antigen unknown. The starting material was unsorted PBMCs, obtained 1.2 years after starting antiretroviral therapy. This sequence was found in a woman between 35 and 50 years old with HIV. The chain has TRBV6-6 and TRBJ2-7; a possible D gene is TRBD2 (7 bases). The CDR3 DNA sequence: TGTGCCAGCAGTTACGACTTTGGGGGAGGGGGTTACGAGCAGTACTTC. The encoded protein is CASSYDFGGGGYEQYF.